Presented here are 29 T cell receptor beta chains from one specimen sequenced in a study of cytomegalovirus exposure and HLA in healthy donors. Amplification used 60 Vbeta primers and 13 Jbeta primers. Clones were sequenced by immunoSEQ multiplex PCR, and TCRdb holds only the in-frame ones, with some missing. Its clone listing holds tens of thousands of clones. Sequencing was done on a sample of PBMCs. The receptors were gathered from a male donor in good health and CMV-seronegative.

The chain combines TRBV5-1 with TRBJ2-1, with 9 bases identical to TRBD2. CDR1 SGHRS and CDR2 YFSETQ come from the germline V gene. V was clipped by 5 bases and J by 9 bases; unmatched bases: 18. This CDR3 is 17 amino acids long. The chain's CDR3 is CASRGSVSGSWGSEQFF. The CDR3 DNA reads TGCGCCAGCAGAGGCTCCGTTAGCGGGAGTTGGGGCAGTGAGCAGTTCTTC.

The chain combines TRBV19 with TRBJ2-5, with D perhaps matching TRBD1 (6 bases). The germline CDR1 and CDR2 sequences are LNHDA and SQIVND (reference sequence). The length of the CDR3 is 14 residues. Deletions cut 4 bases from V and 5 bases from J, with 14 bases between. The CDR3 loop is CASSTTGLGETQYF. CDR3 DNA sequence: TGTGCCAGTAGTACTACAGGGTTAGGGGAGACCCAGTACTTC.

CDR3 loop: CASSSVDRYGYTF. Here the CDR3 DNA reads TGTGCCAGCAGCTCCGTAGATCGTTATGGCTACACCTTC. The V call is TRBV7-9, the J call TRBJ1-2; no firm D call. The V end lost 4 bases, the J end lost 5 bases, and 11 bases lay between the germline ends. Germline V gene data show CDR1 as SEHNR and CDR2 as FQNEAQ (reference sequence). The CDR3 extends over 13 amino acids.

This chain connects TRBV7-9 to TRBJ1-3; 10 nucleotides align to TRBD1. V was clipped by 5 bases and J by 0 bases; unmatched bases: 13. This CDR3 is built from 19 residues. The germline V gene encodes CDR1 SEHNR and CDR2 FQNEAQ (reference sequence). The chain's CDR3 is CASSPSGTGALGSGNTIYF. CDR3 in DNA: TGTGCCAGCAGCCCCTCCGGGACAGGGGCCCTGGGCTCTGGAAACACCATATATTTT.

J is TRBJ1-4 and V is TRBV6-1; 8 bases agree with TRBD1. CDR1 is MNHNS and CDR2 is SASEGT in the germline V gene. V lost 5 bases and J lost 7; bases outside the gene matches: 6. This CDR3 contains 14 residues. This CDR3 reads CASSSGGAGEKLFF. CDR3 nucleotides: TGTGCCAGCAGTTCAGGGGGCGCGGGTGAAAAACTGTTTTTT.

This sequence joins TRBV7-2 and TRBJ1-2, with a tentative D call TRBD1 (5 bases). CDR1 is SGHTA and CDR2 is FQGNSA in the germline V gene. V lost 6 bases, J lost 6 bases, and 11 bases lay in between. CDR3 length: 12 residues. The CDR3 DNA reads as TGTGCCAGCAGTTATCAACAGGATGGCTACACCTTC. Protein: CASSYQQDGYTF.

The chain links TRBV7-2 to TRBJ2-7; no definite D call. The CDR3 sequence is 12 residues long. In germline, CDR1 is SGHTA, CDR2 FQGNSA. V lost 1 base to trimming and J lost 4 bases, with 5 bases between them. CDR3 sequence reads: CASSLVRYEQYF. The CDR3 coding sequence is TGTGCCAGCAGCTTAGTCAGGTACGAGCAGTACTTC.

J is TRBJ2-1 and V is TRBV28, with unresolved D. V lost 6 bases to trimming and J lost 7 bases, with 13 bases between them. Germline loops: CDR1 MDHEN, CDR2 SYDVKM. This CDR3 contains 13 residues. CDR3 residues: CASRASSLNEQFF. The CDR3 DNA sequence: TGTGCCAGCAGGGCCTCAAGTTTAAATGAGCAGTTCTTC.

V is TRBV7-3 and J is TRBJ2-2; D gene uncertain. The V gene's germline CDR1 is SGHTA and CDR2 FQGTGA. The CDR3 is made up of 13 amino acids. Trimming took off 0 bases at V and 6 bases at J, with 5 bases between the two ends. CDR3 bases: TGTGCCAGCAGCTTAACGTCGGCCGGGGAGCTGTTTTTT. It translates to CASSLTSAGELFF.

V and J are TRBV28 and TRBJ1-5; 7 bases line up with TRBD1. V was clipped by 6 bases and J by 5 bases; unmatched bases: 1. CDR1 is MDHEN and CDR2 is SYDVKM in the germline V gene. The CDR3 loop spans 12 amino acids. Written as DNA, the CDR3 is TGTGCCAGCAGCGGGACAGATCAGCCCCAGCATTTT. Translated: CASSGTDQPQHF.

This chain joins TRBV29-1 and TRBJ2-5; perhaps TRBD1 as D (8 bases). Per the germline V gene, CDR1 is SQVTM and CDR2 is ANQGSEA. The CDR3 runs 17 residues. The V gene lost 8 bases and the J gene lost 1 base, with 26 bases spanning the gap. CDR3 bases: TGCAGCATAATTTGGTTAACAGGGGGAGGGAGCCAAGAGACCCAGTACTTC. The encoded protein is CSIIWLTGGGSQETQYF.

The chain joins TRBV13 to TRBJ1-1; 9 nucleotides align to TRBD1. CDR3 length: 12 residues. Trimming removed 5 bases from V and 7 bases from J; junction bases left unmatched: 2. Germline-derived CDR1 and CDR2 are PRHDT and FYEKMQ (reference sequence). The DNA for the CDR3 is TGTGCCAGCAGCCGGGACAGGGTTGAAGCTTTCTTT. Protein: CASSRDRVEAFF.

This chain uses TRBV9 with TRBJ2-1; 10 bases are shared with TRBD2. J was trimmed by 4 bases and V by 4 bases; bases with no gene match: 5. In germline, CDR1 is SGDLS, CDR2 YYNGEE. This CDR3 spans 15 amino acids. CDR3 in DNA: TGTGCCAGCAGCCCTCAGACTAGCGGGTACAATGAGCAGTTCTTC. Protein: CASSPQTSGYNEQFF.

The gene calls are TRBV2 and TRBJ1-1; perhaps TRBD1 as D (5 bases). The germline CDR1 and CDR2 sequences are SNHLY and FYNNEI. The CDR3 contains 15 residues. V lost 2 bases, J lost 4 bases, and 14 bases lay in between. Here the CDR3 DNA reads TGTGCCAGCAGTGAACTCCGATCAGGGCTCACTGAAGCTTTCTTT. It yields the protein CASSELRSGLTEAFF.

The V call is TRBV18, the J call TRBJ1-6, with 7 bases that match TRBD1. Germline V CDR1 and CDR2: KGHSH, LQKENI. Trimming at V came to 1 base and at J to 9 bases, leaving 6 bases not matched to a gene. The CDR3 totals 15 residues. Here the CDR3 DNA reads TGTGCCAGCTCACCACAGGAGACAGGGACTTCACCCCTCCACTTT. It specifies CASSPQETGTSPLHF.

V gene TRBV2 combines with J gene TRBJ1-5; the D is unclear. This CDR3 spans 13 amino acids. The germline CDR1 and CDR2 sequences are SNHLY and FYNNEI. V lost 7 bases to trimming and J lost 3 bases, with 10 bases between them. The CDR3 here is CASTGYNNQPQHF. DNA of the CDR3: TGTGCCAGCACAGGATACAACAATCAGCCCCAGCATTTT.

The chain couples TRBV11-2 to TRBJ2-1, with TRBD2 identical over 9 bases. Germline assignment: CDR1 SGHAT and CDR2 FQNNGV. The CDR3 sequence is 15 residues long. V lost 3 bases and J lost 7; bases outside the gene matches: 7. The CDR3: CASSFRLAEGNEQFF. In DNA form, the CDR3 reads TGTGCCAGCAGCTTCCGACTAGCGGAAGGGAATGAGCAGTTCTTC.

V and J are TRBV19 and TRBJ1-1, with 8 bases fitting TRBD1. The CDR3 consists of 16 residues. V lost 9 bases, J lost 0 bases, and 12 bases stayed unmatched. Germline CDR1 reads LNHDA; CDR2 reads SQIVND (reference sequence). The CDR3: CASTGQGLPLNTEAFF. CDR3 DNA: TGTGCCAGCACCGGACAGGGCTTACCCCTGAACACTGAAGCTTTCTTT.

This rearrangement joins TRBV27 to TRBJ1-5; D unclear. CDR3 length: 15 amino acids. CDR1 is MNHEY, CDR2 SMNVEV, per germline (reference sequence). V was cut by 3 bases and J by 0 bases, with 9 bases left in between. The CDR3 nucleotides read TGTGCCAGCAGTTTGTCGGGAGCTAGCAATCAGCCCCAGCATTTT. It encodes CASSLSGASNQPQHF.

Here the CDR3 reads CASSPPGIKDTEAFF. The CDR3 nucleotides are TGTGCCAGCAGCCCGCCGGGGATAAAGGACACTGAAGCTTTCTTT. The rearrangement uses TRBV7-9 and TRBJ1-1, with D uncertain. Germline assignment: CDR1 SEHNR and CDR2 FQNEAQ (reference sequence). V lost 5 bases and J lost 3, with 16 bases in between. CDR3 length equals 15 residues.

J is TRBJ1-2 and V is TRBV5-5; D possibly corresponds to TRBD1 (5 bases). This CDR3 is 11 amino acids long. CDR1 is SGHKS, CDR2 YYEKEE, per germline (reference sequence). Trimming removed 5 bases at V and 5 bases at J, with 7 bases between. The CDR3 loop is CASRGLYGYTF. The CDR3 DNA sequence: TGTGCCAGCAGGGGGCTTTATGGCTACACCTTC.

CDR3 region: CASSLALRGSYEQYF. DNA of the CDR3: TGTGCCAGCAGCTTAGCGCTACGGGGTTCCTACGAGCAGTACTTC. This chain uses TRBV7-2 with TRBJ2-7; tentative D call: TRBD2 (5 bases). Germline V gives CDR1 SGHTA, CDR2 FQGNSA. V gave up 0 bases and J gave up 1 base, with 10 bases separating them. The CDR3 is 15 residues long.

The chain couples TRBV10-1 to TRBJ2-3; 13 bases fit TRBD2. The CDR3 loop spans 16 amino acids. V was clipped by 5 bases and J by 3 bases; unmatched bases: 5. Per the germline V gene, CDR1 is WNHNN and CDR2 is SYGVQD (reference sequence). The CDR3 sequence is CASSSGLAGKTDTQYF. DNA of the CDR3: TGCGCCAGCAGTTCGGGACTAGCGGGAAAAACAGATACGCAGTATTTT.

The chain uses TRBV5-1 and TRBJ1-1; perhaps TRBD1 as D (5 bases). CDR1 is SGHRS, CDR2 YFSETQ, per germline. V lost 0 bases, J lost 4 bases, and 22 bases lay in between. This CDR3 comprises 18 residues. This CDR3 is CASSLVYWAGRRSTEAFF. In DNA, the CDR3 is TGCGCCAGCAGCTTGGTCTACTGGGCAGGGCGGCGGAGCACTGAAGCTTTCTTT.

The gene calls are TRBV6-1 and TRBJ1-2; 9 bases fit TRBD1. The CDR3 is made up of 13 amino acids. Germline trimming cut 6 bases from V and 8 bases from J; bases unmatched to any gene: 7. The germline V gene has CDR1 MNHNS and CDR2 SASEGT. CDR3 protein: CASRSGTGKGYTF. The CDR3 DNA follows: TGTGCCAGCAGGAGTGGGACAGGGAAGGGCTACACCTTC.

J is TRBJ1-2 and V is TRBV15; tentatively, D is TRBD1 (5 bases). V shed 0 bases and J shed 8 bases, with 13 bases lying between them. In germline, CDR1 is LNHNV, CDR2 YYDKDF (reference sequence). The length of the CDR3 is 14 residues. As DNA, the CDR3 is TGTGCCACCAGCAGAGATCTAGGGGCGCGGGGCTACACCTTC. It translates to CATSRDLGARGYTF.

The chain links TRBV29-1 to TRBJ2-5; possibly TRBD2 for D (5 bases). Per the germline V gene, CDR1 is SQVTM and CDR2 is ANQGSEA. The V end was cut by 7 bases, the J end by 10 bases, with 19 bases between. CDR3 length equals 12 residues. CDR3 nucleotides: TGCAGCGACCAAACTAGTAGGGTAGACCAGTACTTC. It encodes CSDQTSRVDQYF.

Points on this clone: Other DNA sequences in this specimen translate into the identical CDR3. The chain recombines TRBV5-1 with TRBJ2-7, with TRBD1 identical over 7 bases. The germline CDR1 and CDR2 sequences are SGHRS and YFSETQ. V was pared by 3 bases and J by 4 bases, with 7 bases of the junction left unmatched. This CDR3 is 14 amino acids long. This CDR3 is CASSSTGVGYEQYF. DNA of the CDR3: TGCGCCAGCAGCTCCACAGGGGTTGGGTACGAGCAGTACTTC.

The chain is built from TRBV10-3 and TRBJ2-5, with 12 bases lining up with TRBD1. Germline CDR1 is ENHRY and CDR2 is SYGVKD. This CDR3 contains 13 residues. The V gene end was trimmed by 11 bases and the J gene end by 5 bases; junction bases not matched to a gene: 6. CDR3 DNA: TGTGCCGTTGGGACAGGGGGCTTTGAGACCCAGTACTTC. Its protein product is CAVGTGGFETQYF.